A single sample is the source of the 32 T cell receptor beta chains below, sequenced in a study of blood T cell repertoires in COVID-19. Libraries were prepared by immunoSEQ multiplex PCR; TCRdb keeps only in-frame clonotypes and omits some of them. The table lists 150,000 to 200,000 clones, roughly 81% of them singletons, with around 7.7% in the top ten. Material: peripheral blood. All receptors come from a man aged 35-49 years who had recovered from COVID-19.

The gene calls are TRBV4-1 and TRBJ2-3, with 12 bases lining up with TRBD2. The CDR3 consists of 16 residues. Germline V CDR1 and CDR2: MGHRA, YSYEKL. V gave up 5 bases and J gave up 6 bases; unmatched junction bases: 9. Written as DNA, the CDR3 is TGCGCCAGCAGCGACGGACTAGCGGGGCTGCGTGATACGCAGTATTTT. Translation gives CASSDGLAGLRDTQYF.

This sequence joins TRBV9 and TRBJ2-3, with D maybe TRBD2 (5 bases). V was clipped by 4 bases and J by 1 base, with 16 bases between them. From germline, CDR1 is SGDLS and CDR2 YYNGEE. The CDR3 has 16 amino acids. Here the CDR3 reads CASSRLASFGTDTQYF. Here the CDR3 DNA reads TGTGCCAGCAGCCGGTTGGCTAGCTTCGGCACAGATACGCAGTATTTT.

V is TRBV5-6 and J is TRBJ2-5, with D hard to call. V was shortened by 0 bases and J by 3 bases, with 9 bases between the two germline ends. CDR1 and CDR2 (germline): SGHDT, YYEEEE. This CDR3 contains 14 residues. The CDR3 DNA reads TGTGCCAGCAGCTTGGCCCCTTATGAAGAGACCCAGTACTTC. Protein sequence: CASSLAPYEETQYF.

V usage is TRBV7-2 and J usage is TRBJ1-6; D is possibly TRBD1 (6 bases). CDR1 and CDR2 from the germline V gene are SGHTA and FQGNSA. V was shortened by 5 bases and J by 0 bases, with 20 bases between the two germline ends. The CDR3 covers 19 residues. For the CDR3, the DNA is TGTGCCAGCAGCCCCGGTTGGGGGGGCCGGGGCTCCTATAATTCACCCCTCCACTTT. This encodes CASSPGWGGRGSYNSPLHF. The full variable domain, with the rest looked up from reference TRBV7-2 and TRBJ1-6, is GAGVSQSPSNKVTEKGKDVELRCDPISGHTALYWYRQSLGQGLEFLIYFQGNSAPDKSGLPSDRFSAERTGGSVSTLTIQRTQQEDSAVYLCASSPGWGGRGSYNSPLHFGNGTRLTVT.

The chain is built from TRBV9 and TRBJ2-3, with D possibly TRBD1 on 6 matching bases. Between the trimmed V and J ends, which lost 2 bases and 6 bases, there was a span of 22 bases. From germline, CDR1 is SGDLS and CDR2 YYNGEE. This CDR3 is built from 17 residues. Here the CDR3 reads CASSVGPHHLTGDTQYF. The CDR3 DNA sequence: TGTGCCAGCAGCGTGGGCCCTCACCACCTCACAGGGGATACGCAGTATTTT.

The V call is TRBV5-4, the J call TRBJ1-1; D is unclear. Between the trimmed V and J ends, which lost 7 bases and 4 bases, there was a span of 8 bases. Germline V gene sequence: CDR1 SGHNT, CDR2 YYREEE (reference sequence). The CDR3 consists of 11 residues. CDR3 in DNA: TGTGCCAGCCTAAGTGGCACTGAAGCTTTCTTT. Translated, it gives CASLSGTEAFF.

V usage is TRBV7-2 and J usage is TRBJ2-1, with D unclear. This CDR3 has 13 residues. Trimming removed 3 bases at V and 5 bases at J, with 8 bases between. From germline, CDR1 is SGHTA and CDR2 FQGNSA. CDR3 in amino acids: CASSLSVNNEQFF. In DNA, the CDR3 is TGTGCCAGCAGCTTGTCGGTTAACAATGAGCAGTTCTTC.

J is TRBJ1-1 and V is TRBV4-3; a possible D gene is TRBD1 (5 bases). CDR1 and CDR2 (germline): LGHNA, YSLEER. The CDR3 loop spans 16 amino acids. Between the trimmed V and J ends, which lost 0 bases and 5 bases, there was a span of 16 bases. The CDR3 sequence: CASSQDWGGGGTEAFF. DNA of the CDR3: TGCGCCAGCAGCCAAGATTGGGGGGGTGGTGGGACTGAAGCTTTCTTT.

The rearrangement links TRBV6-2 or TRBV6-3 to TRBJ2-5; TRBD2 matches 14 bases. V dropped 1 base and J dropped 2; count of bases not matched to a gene: 9. Per the germline V gene, CDR1 is MNHEY and CDR2 is SVGEGT. The CDR3 sequence is 19 residues long. CDR3 sequence: CASSYWRGGLAGDQETQYF. The CDR3 DNA reads as TGTGCCAGCAGTTACTGGAGGGGGGGACTAGCGGGAGATCAAGAGACCCAGTACTTC.

This clone was observed a few times. The rearrangement uses TRBV12-3 or TRBV12-4 and TRBJ2-7, with D possibly TRBD1 on 5 matching bases. With 5 bases removed from V and 4 bases from J, the gap between germline ends came to 9 bases. This CDR3 is built from 12 residues. CDR3 sequence (DNA): TGTGCCAGCAGTCCCACAGGTTACGAGCAGTACTTC. This codes for CASSPTGYEQYF.

V and J are TRBV10-3 and TRBJ1-5, with D possibly TRBD1 on 6 matching bases. Between the trimmed V and J ends, which lost 3 bases and 6 bases, there was a span of 12 bases. The CDR3 is 14 amino acids. Looked up from germline, CDR1 is ENHRY and CDR2 is SYGVKD. CDR3 residues: CAISDRGGGQPQHF. In DNA form, the CDR3 reads TGTGCCATCAGTGATCGGGGAGGGGGTCAGCCCCAGCATTTT.

On this clone: An end of the junction differs from the germline gene, which may be a read error. The rearrangement uses TRBV7-8 and TRBJ1-4; tentatively, D is TRBD1 (5 bases). The CDR3 has 14 residues. Germline loops: CDR1 SGHVS, CDR2 FQNEAQ. The DNA of the CDR3 is TGTGCCAGCAGCTTGGGGTTCGGTATAGGGGTATTGGGATTT. Its protein product is CASSLGFGIGVLGF. Full variable domain (missing parts from reference TRBV7-8 and TRBJ1-4): GAGVSQSPRYKVAKRGQDVALRCDPISGHVSLFWYQQALGQGPEFLTYFQNEAQLDKSGLPSDRFFAERPEGSVSTLKIQRTQQEDSAVYLCASSLGFGIGVLGFGSGTQLSVL.

The chain is built from TRBV5-3 and TRBJ1-1, with TRBD1 matching over 8 bases. TRBV5-3 is filed as an ORF, its function uncertain. V shed 4 bases, J shed 2 bases, and the junction held 10 bases outside the gene matches. The CDR3 runs to 16 residues. The CDR3 protein is CARSTDRGLRNTEAFF. CDR3 sequence (DNA): TGTGCCAGAAGCACAGACAGGGGACTACGTAACACTGAAGCTTTCTTT.

The chain combines TRBV2 with TRBJ2-5, with 8 bases aligning to TRBD2. The ends lost 6 bases at V and 4 bases at J; junction bases unmatched: 10. The germline gives CDR1 SNHLY, CDR2 FYNNEI. The CDR3 loop spans 15 amino acids. The CDR3 is CASRDSGSWGETQYF. CDR3 nucleotide sequence: TGTGCCAGCAGAGACAGCGGGAGTTGGGGAGAGACCCAGTACTTC. The full variable domain, rest sourced from reference TRBV2 and TRBJ2-5, is EPEVTQTPSHQVTQMGQEVILRCVPISNHLYFYWYRQILGQKVEFLVSFYNNEISEKSEIFDDQFSVERPDGSNFTLKIRSTKLEDSAMYFCASRDSGSWGETQYFGPGTRLLVL.

The genes are TRBV10-3 and TRBJ1-6; 9 positions match TRBD1. This CDR3 is 14 amino acids long. V dropped 10 bases and J dropped 3; count of bases not matched to a gene: 4. The germline V gene encodes CDR1 ENHRY and CDR2 SYGVKD. The CDR3 region is CATLTGGYNSPLHF. CDR3 DNA sequence: TGTGCCACCCTGACAGGGGGCTATAATTCACCCCTCCACTTT.

This rearrangement joins TRBV11-3 to TRBJ2-1; 9 bases line up with TRBD2. J was trimmed by 10 bases and V by 1 base; bases with no gene match: 11. The germline V gene encodes CDR1 SGHNT and CDR2 YENEEA. This CDR3 has 16 amino acids. CDR3 protein: CASSLGRASGAGEQFF. As DNA, the CDR3 is TGTGCCAGCAGCTTAGGTCGGGCTAGCGGGGCAGGAGAGCAGTTCTTC. Using reference TRBV11-3 and TRBJ2-1 for the parts outside the CDR3, the full variable domain is EAGVVQSPRYKIIEKKQPVAFWCNPISGHNTLYWYLQNLGQGPELLIRYENEEAVDDSQLPKDRFSAERLKGVDSTLKIQPAELGDSAVYLCASSLGRASGAGEQFFGPGTRLTVL.

The chain links TRBV6-4 to TRBJ2-3; TRBD2 is a possible D gene (6 bases). This CDR3 region has 15 residues. V lost 2 bases and J 2 bases, leaving 11 bases between the germline ends. The germline V gene encodes CDR1 MRHNA and CDR2 SNTAGT. The CDR3 here is CASSDNQRVTDTQYF. The CDR3 DNA sequence: TGTGCCAGCAGTGACAACCAGCGGGTCACAGATACGCAGTATTTT.

To note about this clone: One end of the junction is discordant with germline, which a read error may explain. This chain links TRBV15 with TRBJ2-5; D might be TRBD2 (5 bases). CDR1 is LNHNV, CDR2 YYDKDF, per germline (reference sequence). The CDR3 sequence is 12 residues long. The DNA for the CDR3 is TGTGCCACCAGCAGAGATCCGGGGTCGGAAAACTTC. Encoded protein: CATSRDPGSENF.

The chain is built from TRBV7-2 and TRBJ2-3, with unresolved D. This CDR3 is built from 15 residues. The V end lost 2 bases, the J end lost 2 bases, and 11 bases lay between the germline ends. Germline V lookup: CDR1 SGHTA, CDR2 FQGNSA. The CDR3 DNA reads as TGTGCCAGCAGCTTACCTCCCCCCGTCACAGATACGCAGTATTTT. This sequence encodes CASSLPPPVTDTQYF.

This chain links TRBV7-2 with TRBJ2-2; TRBD1 might be the D (6 bases). CDR1 SGHTA and CDR2 FQGNSA come from the germline V gene. Deletions cut 3 bases from V and 2 bases from J, with 16 bases between. The length of the CDR3 is 17 residues. As DNA, the CDR3 is TGTGCCAGCAGCTTTCACCGGGACAACCCAAACACCGGGGAGCTGTTTTTT. It encodes CASSFHRDNPNTGELFF.

This rearrangement joins TRBV2 to TRBJ2-1, with 9 bases identical to TRBD2. From germline, CDR1 is SNHLY and CDR2 FYNNEI. V dropped 4 bases and J dropped 10; count of bases not matched to a gene: 5. The CDR3 is 13 residues long. For the CDR3, the DNA is TGTGCCAGCAGTGTTCGACTAGCGGAGGAGCAGTTCTTC. This codes for CASSVRLAEEQFF.

This chain uses TRBV24-1 with TRBJ2-1; possibly TRBD2 for D (6 bases). Germline values: CDR1 KGHDR, CDR2 SFDVKD. The CDR3 is made up of 14 amino acids. Trimming pared 4 bases from V and 6 bases from J, leaving 12 bases between. For the CDR3, the DNA is TGTGCCACCAGTGAGTATCAGGGAGGCAATGAGCAGTTCTTC. Protein product: CATSEYQGGNEQFF.

The chain is built from TRBV5-6 and TRBJ1-6; the D is unclear. The CDR3 extends over 14 amino acids. CDR1 and CDR2 (germline): SGHDT, YYEEEE. The V end was cut by 4 bases, the J end by 8 bases, with 13 bases between. The CDR3 sequence is CASSRGRLDSPLHF. The CDR3 DNA is TGTGCCAGCAGCCGAGGGAGGTTGGATTCACCCCTCCACTTT.

The gene calls are TRBV7-6 and TRBJ2-2; a weak D match, TRBD2 (5 bases). Germline values: CDR1 SGHVS, CDR2 FNYEAQ. The CDR3 is 16 residues long. Trimming left V 7 bases short and J 1 base short, with 16 bases between. The CDR3 region has the DNA TGTGCCAGCACCCTAAACTGGGGAGAGAACACCGGGGAGCTGTTTTTT. Translation gives CASTLNWGENTGELFF.

The chain carries TRBV30 and TRBJ2-2; D is unresolved. The V gene lost 1 base and the J gene lost 5 bases, with 11 bases spanning the gap. Germline CDR1 and CDR2: GTSNPN and SVGIG (reference sequence). This CDR3 is 14 amino acids long. The CDR3 sequence: CAWSGALQTGELFF. The CDR3 DNA reads TGTGCCTGGAGTGGGGCCTTACAAACCGGGGAGCTGTTTTTT.

The CDR3 sequence is CASSPGQGRGANVLTF. CDR3 coding DNA: TGTGCCAGCAGCCCAGGACAGGGTCGCGGGGCCAACGTCCTGACTTTC. The chain has TRBV7-9 and TRBJ2-6, with TRBD1 matching over 8 bases. CDR1 is SEHNR and CDR2 is FQNEAQ in the germline V gene (reference sequence). There are 16 residues in the CDR3. V lost 5 bases to trimming and J lost 4 bases; unmatched junction nucleotides: 7.

This clone has just a few counts. The rearrangement joins TRBV7-8 to TRBJ1-6, with D possibly matching TRBD1 (5 bases). The germline V and J ends were trimmed by 3 bases and 9 bases, with 9 bases remaining between them. Germline V lookup: CDR1 SGHVS, CDR2 FQNEAQ. There are 13 residues in the CDR3. CDR3 sequence: CASSFAGGSPLHF. The CDR3, as DNA: TGTGCCAGCAGCTTTGCGGGGGGTTCACCCCTCCACTTT. Using reference TRBV7-8 and TRBJ1-6 for the parts outside the CDR3, the full variable domain is GAGVSQSPRYKVAKRGQDVALRCDPISGHVSLFWYQQALGQGPEFLTYFQNEAQLDKSGLPSDRFFAERPEGSVSTLKIQRTQQEDSAVYLCASSFAGGSPLHFGNGTRLTVT.

This chain connects TRBV30 to TRBJ1-5; D is unclear. Germline CDR1 GTSNPN, CDR2 SVGIG (reference sequence). V was trimmed by 2 bases and J by 0 bases, leaving 5 bases between them. CDR3 length: 13 amino acids. The CDR3 loop is CAWSLYSNQPQHF. CDR3 in DNA: TGTGCCTGGAGTCTTTATAGCAATCAGCCCCAGCATTTT.

J is TRBJ1-2 and V is TRBV5-4, with 7 bases fitting TRBD1. CDR3 length: 15 amino acids. The V gene's germline CDR1 is SGHNT and CDR2 YYREEE (reference sequence). The J segment lost 4 bases and the V segment lost 4 bases, leaving 10 bases of the junction unmatched. The CDR3 region has the DNA TGTGCCAGCAGCCCAGACTCAGGGGGAATCTATGGCTACACCTTC. This encodes CASSPDSGGIYGYTF.

The rearrangement uses TRBV10-3 and TRBJ2-3; 8 nucleotides match TRBD2. J gave up 3 bases and V 6 bases, and 5 bases lay outside the gene matches. CDR3 length equals 14 residues. Germline CDR1 and CDR2: ENHRY and SYGVKD. CDR3 coding DNA: TGTGCCATCAGGCCGGGACTAGTAACAGATACGCAGTATTTT. This gives the protein CAIRPGLVTDTQYF.

This clone was observed a handful of times. The V gene is TRBV3-1 (or the pseudogene TRBV3-2), the J gene TRBJ2-2; D gene uncertain. Germline V gene data show CDR1 as LGHDT and CDR2 as YNNKEL (reference sequence). Trimming removed 4 bases at V and 10 bases at J, with 13 bases between. The length of the CDR3 is 13 residues. CDR3 loop: CASSLTQASELFF. DNA for the CDR3: TGTGCCAGCAGCCTTACCCAAGCGTCGGAGCTGTTTTTT.

V usage is TRBV12-5 and J usage is TRBJ2-3; 8 bases are a match to TRBD2. The CDR3 is 17 amino acids. CDR1 and CDR2 (germline): LGHNT, FRNRAP. V shed 5 bases and J 4 bases; nucleotides not matched to a gene: 14. CDR3 residues: CASGGGKAGRGPDTQYF. The DNA of the CDR3 is TGTGCTAGTGGTGGAGGGAAGGCCGGGAGGGGACCAGATACGCAGTATTTT.